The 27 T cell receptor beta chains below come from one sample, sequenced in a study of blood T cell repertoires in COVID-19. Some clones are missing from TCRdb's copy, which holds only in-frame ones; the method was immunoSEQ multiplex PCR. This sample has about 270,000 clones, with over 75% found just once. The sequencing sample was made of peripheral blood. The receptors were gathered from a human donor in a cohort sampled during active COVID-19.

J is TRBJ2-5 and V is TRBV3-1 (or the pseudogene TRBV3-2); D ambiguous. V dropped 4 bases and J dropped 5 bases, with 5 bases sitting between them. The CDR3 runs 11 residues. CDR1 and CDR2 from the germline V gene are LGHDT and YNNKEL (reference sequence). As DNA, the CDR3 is TGTGCCAGCAGCCGAGCGGAGACCCAGTACTTC. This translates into CASSRAETQYF.

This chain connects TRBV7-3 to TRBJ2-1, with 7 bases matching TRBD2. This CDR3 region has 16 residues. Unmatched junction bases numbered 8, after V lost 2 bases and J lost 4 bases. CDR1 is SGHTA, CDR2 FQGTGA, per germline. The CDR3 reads CASSLGGGQRYNEQFF. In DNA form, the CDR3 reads TGTGCCAGCAGCTTAGGGGGAGGGCAGAGGTACAATGAGCAGTTCTTC.

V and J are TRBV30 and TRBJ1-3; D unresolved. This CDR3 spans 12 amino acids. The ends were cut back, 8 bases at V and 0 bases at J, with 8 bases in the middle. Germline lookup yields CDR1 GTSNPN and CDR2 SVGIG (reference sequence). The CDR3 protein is CAGENSGNTIYF. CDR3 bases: TGTGCCGGAGAGAACTCTGGAAACACCATATATTTT.

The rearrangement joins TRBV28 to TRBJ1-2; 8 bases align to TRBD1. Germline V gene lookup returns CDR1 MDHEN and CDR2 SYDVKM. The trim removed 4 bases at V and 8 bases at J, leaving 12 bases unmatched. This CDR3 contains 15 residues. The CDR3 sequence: CASSYSDQGAEGYTF. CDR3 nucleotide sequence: TGTGCCAGCAGTTACAGTGACCAGGGGGCAGAGGGCTACACCTTC.

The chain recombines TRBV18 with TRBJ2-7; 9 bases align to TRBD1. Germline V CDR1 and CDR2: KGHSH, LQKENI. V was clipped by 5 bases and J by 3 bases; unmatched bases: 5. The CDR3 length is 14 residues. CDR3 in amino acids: CASSSDRGNYEQYF. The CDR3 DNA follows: TGTGCCAGCTCATCCGACAGGGGGAACTACGAGCAGTACTTC. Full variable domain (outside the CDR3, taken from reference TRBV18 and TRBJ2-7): NAGVMQNPRHLVRRRGQEARLRCSPMKGHSHVYWYRQLPEEGLKFMVYLQKENIIDESGMPKERFSAEFPKEGPSILRIQQVVRGDSAAYFCASSSDRGNYEQYFGPGTRLTVT.

The CDR3, as DNA: TGTGCCACCAGCAGAGAGATAGCGACTACCGGGGAGCTGTTTTTT. Translating it yields CATSREIATTGELFF. V and J are TRBV15 and TRBJ2-2, with a weak D call TRBD2 (5 bases). Trimming took 0 bases from V and 5 from J, leaving 10 bases between them. The CDR3 is 15 amino acids. Germline loops: CDR1 LNHNV, CDR2 YYDKDF (reference sequence).

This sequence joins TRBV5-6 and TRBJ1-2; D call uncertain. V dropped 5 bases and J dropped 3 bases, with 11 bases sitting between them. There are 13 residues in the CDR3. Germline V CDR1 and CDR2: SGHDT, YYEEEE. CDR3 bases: TGTGCCAGCAGTGACCCAGGTTACTATGGCTACACCTTC. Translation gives CASSDPGYYGYTF.

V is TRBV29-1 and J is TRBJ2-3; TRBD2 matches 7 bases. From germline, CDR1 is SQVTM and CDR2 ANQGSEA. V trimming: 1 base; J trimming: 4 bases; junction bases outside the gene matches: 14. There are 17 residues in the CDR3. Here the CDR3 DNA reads TGCAGCGTTGAAGGGGGCTACTCGGGAGGAGTCGCAGATACGCAGTATTTT. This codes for CSVEGGYSGGVADTQYF.

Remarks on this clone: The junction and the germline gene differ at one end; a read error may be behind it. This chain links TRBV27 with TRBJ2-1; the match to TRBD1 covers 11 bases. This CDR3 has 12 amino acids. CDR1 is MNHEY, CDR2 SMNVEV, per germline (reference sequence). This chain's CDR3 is CASSYLGQGEIF. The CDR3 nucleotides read TGTGCCAGCAGTTACCTGGGACAGGGGGAGATCTTC.

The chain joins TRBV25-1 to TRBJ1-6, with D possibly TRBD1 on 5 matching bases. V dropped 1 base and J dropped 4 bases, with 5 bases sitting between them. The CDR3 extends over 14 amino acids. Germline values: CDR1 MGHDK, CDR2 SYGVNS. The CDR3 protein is CASSESGYNSPLHF. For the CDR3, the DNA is TGTGCCAGCAGTGAATCAGGGTATAATTCACCCCTCCACTTT.

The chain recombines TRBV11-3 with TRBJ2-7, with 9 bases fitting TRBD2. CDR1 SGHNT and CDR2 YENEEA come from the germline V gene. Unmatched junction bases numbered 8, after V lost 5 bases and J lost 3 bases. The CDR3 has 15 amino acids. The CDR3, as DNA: TGTGCCAGCAGCAAAGCGGGAGGAGACTTCTACGAGCAGTACTTC. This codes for CASSKAGGDFYEQYF.

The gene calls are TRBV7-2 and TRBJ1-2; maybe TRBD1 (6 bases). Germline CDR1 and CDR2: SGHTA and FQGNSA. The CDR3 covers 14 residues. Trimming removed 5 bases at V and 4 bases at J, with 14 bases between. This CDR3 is CASSHQGWAYGYTF. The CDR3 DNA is TGTGCCAGCAGCCACCAGGGGTGGGCCTATGGCTACACCTTC.

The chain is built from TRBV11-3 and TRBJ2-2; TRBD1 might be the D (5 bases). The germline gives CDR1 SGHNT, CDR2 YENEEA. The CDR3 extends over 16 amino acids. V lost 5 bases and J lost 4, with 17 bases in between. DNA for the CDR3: TGTGCCAGCAGCAAGGCAGGGTCCTTTAGCACCGGGGAGCTGTTTTTT. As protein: CASSKAGSFSTGELFF.

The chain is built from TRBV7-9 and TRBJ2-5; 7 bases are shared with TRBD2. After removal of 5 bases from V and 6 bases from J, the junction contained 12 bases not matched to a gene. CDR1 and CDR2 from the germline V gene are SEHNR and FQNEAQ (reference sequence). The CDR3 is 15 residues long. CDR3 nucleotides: TGTGCCAGCAGCAGCAGAGGGAGGGCCGGGAAGACCCAGTACTTC. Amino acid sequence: CASSSRGRAGKTQYF.

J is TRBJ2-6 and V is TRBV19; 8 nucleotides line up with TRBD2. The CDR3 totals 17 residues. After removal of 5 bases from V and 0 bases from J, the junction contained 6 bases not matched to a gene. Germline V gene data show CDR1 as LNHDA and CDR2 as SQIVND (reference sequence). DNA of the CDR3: TGTGCCAGTAGTGCGGGAGGACTTTCCTCTGGGGCCAACGTCCTGACTTTC. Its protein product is CASSAGGLSSGANVLTF.

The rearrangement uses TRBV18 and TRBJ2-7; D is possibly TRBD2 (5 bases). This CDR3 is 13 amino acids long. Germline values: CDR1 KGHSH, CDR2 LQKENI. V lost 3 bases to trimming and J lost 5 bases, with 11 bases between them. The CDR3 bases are TGTGCCAGCTCACCTGACTATGTGAACGAGCAGTACTTC. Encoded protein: CASSPDYVNEQYF.

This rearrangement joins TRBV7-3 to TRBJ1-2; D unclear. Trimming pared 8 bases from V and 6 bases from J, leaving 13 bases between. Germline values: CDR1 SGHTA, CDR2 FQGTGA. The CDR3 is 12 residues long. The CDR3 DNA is TGTGCCAGCGCCGCCTCGGGAAATGGCTACACCTTC. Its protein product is CASAASGNGYTF.

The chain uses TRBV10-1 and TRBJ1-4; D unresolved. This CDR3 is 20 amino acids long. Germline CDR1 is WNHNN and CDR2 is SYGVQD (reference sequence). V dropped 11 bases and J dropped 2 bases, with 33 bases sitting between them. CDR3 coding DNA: TGCGCCGGCTTAATAGCCGGGGAACTCCGGCCGGATACTACTAATGAAAAACTGTTTTTT. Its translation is CAGLIAGELRPDTTNEKLFF.

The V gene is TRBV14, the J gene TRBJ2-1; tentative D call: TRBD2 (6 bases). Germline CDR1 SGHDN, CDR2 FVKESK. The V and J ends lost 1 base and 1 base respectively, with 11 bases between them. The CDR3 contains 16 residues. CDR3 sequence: CASSQGLASSYNEQFF. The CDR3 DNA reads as TGTGCCAGCAGCCAAGGTCTAGCGAGTTCCTACAATGAGCAGTTCTTC.

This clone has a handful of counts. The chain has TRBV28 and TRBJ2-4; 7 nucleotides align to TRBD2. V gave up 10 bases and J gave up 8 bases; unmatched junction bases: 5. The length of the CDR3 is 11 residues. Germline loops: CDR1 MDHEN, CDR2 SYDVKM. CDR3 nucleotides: TGTGCCACCGCGGGAGCGTACATTCAGTACTTC. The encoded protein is CATAGAYIQYF. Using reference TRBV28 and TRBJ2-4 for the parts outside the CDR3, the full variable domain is DVKVTQSSRYLVKRTGEKVFLECVQDMDHENMFWYRQDPGLGLRLIYFSYDVKMKEKGDIPEGYSVSREKKERFSLILESASTNQTSMYLCATAGAYIQYFGAGTRLSVL.

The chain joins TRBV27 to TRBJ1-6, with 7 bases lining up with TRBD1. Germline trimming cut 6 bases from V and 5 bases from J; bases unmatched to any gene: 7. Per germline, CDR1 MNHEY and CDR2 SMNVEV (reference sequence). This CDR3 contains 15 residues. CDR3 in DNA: TGTGCCAGCAGGACACCAGACAGGGATAATTCACCCCTCCACTTT. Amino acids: CASRTPDRDNSPLHF.

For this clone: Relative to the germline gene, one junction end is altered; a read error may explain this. CDR3 in DNA: TGTGCCAGCACCTTAGGCGGGTATGGGATTGAGCAGTTCTTC. Translating it yields CASTLGGYGIEQFF. The J gene is TRBJ2-1, the V gene TRBV7-2, with D perhaps matching TRBD2 (5 bases). The CDR3 totals 14 residues. CDR1 is SGHTA, CDR2 FQGNSA, per germline.

The CDR3 region is CASSSNGRQQFF. The CDR3 bases are TGTGCCAGCAGCTCAAACGGGAGGCAGCAGTTCTTC. The genes are TRBV6-5 and TRBJ2-1; 7 bases fit TRBD2. CDR1 is MNHEY, CDR2 SVGAGI, per germline. The ends lost 6 bases at V and 11 bases at J; junction bases unmatched: 7. The CDR3 is 12 residues long.

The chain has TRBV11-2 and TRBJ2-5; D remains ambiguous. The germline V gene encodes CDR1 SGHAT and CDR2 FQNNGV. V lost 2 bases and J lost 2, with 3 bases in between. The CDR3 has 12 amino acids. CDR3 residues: CASSLTQETQYF. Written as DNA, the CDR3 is TGTGCCAGCAGCTTAACTCAAGAGACCCAGTACTTC.

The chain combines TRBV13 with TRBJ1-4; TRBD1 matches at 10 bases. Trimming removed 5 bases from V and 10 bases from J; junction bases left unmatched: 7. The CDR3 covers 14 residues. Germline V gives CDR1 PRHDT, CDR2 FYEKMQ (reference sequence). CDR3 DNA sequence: TGTGCCAGCAGCGAAGACAGGGGGCGAGGAAAACTGTTTTTT. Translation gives CASSEDRGRGKLFF. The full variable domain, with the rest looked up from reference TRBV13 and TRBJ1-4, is AAGVIQSPRHLIKEKRETATLKCYPIPRHDTVYWYQQGPGQDPQFLISFYEKMQSDKGSIPDRFSAQQFSDYHSELNMSSLELGDSALYFCASSEDRGRGKLFFGSGTQLSVL.

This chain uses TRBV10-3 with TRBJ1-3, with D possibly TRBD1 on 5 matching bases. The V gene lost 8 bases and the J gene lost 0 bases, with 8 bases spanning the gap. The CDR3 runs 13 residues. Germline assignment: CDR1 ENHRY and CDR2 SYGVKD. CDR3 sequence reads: CAIGGSSGNTIYF. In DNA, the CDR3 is TGTGCCATCGGGGGGTCCTCTGGAAACACCATATATTTT.

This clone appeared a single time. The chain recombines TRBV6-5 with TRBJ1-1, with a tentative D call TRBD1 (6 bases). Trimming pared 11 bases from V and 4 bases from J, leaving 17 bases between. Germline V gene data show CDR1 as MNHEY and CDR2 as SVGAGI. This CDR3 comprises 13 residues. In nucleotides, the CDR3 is TGTGCCGGAGCGACAGGCCTACGCACTGAAGCTTTCTTT. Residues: CAGATGLRTEAFF.